This TCR beta chain was sequenced in a study of cytomegalovirus exposure and HLA in healthy donors. Study details: Within an early data release were tens of millions of unique TCRs drawn from HLA-typed donors.

Germline CDR1 is SGHRS and CDR2 is YFSETQ. V lost 3 bases, J lost 0 bases, and 9 bases lay in between. The CDR3 has 14 residues. 60 Vbeta and 13 Jbeta primers were used in PCR. Clones were read by immunoSEQ multiplex PCR, and TCRdb kept only the in-frame ones, dropping some. The sample has approximately 160,000 clones; 68% are singletons. Study results and limitations: The study recorded 164 TCR beta chains that were cytomegalovirus-associated.

In the case of this clone: No antigen is known for it.

Material: PBMCs. The clonotype was recovered from a woman aged 18 to 35 in good health and CMV-seropositive. The rearrangement uses TRBV5-1 and TRBJ1-1, with D possibly TRBD1 on 5 matching bases. The chain's CDR3 is CASSWGEMNTEAFF. In DNA form, the CDR3 reads TGCGCCAGCAGCTGGGGGGAGATGAACACTGAAGCTTTCTTT.